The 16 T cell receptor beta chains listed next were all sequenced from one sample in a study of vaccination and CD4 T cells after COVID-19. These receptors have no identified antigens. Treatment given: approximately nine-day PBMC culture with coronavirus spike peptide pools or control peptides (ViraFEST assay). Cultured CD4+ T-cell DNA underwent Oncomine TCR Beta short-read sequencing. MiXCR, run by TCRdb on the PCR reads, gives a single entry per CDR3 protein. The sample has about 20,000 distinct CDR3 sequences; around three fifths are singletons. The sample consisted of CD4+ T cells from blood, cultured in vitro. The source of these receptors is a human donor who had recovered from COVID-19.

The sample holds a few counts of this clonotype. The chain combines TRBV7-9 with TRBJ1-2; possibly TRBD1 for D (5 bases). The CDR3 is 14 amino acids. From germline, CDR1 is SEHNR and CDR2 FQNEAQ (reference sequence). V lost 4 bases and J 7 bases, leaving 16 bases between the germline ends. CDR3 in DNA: TGTGCCAGCAGCTCAAACGGGGGTTCGGGTGGCTACACCTTC. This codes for CASSSNGGSGGYTF.

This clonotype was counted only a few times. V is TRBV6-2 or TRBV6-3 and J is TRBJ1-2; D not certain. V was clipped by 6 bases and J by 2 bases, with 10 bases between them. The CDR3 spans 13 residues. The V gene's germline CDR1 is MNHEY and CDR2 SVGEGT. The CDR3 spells CASSLQQNYGYTF. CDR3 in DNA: TGTGCCAGCAGCCTACAGCAAAACTATGGCTACACCTTC.

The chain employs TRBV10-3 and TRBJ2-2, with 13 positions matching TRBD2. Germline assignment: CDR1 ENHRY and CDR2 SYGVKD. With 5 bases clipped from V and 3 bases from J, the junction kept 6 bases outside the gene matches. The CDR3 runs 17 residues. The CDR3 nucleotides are TGTGCCATCAGTCGACTAGCGGGAGGATTTGACACCGGGGAGCTGTTTTTT. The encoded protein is CAISRLAGGFDTGELFF.

CDR3 amino acids: CSAPTSGTDTQYF. CDR3 DNA: TGCAGTGCCCCGACTAGCGGGACAGATACGCAGTATTTT. The V and J genes are TRBV20-1 and TRBJ2-3; TRBD2 matches 10 bases. The germline gives CDR1 DFQATT, CDR2 SNEGSKA (reference sequence). The CDR3 contains 13 residues. The V gene end was trimmed by 6 bases and the J gene end by 3 bases; junction bases not matched to a gene: 3.

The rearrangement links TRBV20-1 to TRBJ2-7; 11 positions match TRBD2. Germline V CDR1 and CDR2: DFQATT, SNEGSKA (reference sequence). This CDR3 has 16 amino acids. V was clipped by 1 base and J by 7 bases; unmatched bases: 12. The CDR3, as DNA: TGCAGTGCTAGAGGCGGGGGTAGCGGGAGGGCCGGGGAGCAGTACTTC. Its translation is CSARGGGSGRAGEQYF.

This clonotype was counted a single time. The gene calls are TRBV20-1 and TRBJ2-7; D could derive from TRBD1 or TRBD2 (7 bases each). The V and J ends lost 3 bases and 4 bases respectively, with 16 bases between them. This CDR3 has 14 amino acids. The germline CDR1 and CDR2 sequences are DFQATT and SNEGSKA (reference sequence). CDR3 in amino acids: CSASLQGEGYEQYF. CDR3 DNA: TGCAGTGCTAGCCTTCAGGGGGAGGGGTACGAGCAGTACTTC.

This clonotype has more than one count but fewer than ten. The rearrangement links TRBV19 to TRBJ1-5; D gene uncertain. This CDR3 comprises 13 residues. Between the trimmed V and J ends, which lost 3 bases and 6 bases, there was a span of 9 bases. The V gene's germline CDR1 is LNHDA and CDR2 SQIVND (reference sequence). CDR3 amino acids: CASSIGLSQPQHF. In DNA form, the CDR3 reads TGTGCCAGTAGTATCGGGCTGAGTCAGCCCCAGCATTTT.

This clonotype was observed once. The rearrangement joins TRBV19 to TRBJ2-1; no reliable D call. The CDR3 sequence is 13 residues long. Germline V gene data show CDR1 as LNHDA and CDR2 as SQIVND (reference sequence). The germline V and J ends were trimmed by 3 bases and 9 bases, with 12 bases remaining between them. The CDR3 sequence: CASSIGRRIEQFF. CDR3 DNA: TGTGCCAGTAGTATCGGCAGGAGAATTGAGCAGTTCTTC.

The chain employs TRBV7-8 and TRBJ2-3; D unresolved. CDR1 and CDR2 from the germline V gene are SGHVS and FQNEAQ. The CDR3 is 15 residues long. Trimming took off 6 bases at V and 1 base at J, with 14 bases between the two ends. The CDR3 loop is CASSHPGRGTDTQYF. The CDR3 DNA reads TGTGCCAGCAGTCACCCTGGACGGGGCACAGATACGCAGTATTTT.

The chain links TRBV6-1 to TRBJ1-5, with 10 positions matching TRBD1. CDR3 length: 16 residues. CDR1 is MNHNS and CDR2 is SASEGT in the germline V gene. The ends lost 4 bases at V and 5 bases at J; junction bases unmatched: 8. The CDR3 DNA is TGTGCCAGCAGTGCCCTGGGACAGGGGATCGATCAGCCCCAGCATTTT. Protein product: CASSALGQGIDQPQHF.

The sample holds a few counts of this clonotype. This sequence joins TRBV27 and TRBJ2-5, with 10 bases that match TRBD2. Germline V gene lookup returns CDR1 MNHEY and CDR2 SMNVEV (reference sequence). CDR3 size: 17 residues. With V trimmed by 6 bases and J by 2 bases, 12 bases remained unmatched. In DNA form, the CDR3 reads TGTGCCAGCAGCCAAGCCTTCCTAGCGGGGGTGCAAGAGACCCAGTACTTC. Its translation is CASSQAFLAGVQETQYF.

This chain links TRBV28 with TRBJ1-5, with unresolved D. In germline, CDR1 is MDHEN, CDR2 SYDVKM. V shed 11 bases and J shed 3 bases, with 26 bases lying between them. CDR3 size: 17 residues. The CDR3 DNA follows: TGTGCCGTACAACCACAACCCTCCGGGGTGGCCAATCAGCCCCAGCATTTT. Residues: CAVQPQPSGVANQPQHF. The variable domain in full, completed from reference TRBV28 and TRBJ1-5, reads DVKVTQSSRYLVKRTGEKVFLECVQDMDHENMFWYRQDPGLGLRLIYFSYDVKMKEKGDIPEGYSVSREKKERFSLILESASTNQTSMYLCAVQPQPSGVANQPQHFGDGTRLSIL.

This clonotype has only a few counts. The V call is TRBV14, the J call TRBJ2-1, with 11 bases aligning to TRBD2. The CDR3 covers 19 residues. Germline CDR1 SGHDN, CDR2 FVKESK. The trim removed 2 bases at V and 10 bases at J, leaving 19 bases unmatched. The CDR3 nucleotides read TGTGCCAGCAGCCAAAGACCCTACCTAGCGGGGGGCCCCCTCGGCGAGCAGTTCTTC. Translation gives CASSQRPYLAGGPLGEQFF. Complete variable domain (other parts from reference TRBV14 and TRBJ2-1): EAGVTQFPSHSVIEKGQTVTLRCDPISGHDNLYWYRRVMGKEIKFLLHFVKESKQDESGMPNNRFLAERTGGTYSTLKVQPAELEDSGVYFCASSQRPYLAGGPLGEQFFGPGTRLTVL.

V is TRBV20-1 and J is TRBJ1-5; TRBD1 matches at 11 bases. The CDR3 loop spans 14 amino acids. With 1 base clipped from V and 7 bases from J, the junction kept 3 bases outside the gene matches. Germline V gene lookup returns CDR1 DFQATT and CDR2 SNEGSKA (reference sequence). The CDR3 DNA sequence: TGCAGTGCTAGAGCCGGGACAGGGGGGCAGCCCCAGCATTTT. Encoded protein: CSARAGTGGQPQHF.

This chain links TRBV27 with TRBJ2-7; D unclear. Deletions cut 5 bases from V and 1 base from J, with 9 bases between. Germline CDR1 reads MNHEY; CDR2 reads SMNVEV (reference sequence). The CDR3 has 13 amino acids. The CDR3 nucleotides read TGTGCCAGCAGTCCCCTCGGGTCCTACGAGCAGTACTTC. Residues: CASSPLGSYEQYF.

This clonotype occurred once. The CDR3 protein is CASSTVSDTQYF. CDR3 DNA: TGTGCCAGCAGTACAGTCTCAGATACGCAGTATTTT. The rearrangement uses TRBV12-3 or TRBV12-4 and TRBJ2-3, with no clear D. The CDR3 covers 12 residues. Trimming left V 5 bases short and J 4 bases short, with 7 bases between.